This T cell receptor beta chain was captured by sequencing in a study of blood T cells in healthy people across ages. A sample-barcoded 5' primer and a J-beta primer mix were used in a second PCR of roughly 6 to 11 cycles. Each cDNA molecule, via a template-switch adaptor with 12 random nucleotides, was tagged. MiXCR was run by TCRdb on the 5' RACE reads, yielding one entry per CDR3 protein. The data show about 1.1 million distinct CDR3 sequences, around two fifths seen once. The sample holds a few counts of this clonotype. CDR1 is KGHDR and CDR2 is SFDVKD in the germline V gene. The CDR3 contains 12 residues. Trimming removed 2 bases from V and 6 bases from J, with 6 bases in between.

Source material: blood. The sequence was obtained from a man younger than 35 in good health. The genes are TRBV24-1 and TRBJ2-5; no definite D call. CDR3 bases: TGTGCCACCAGTGATTCTGTGAAGACCCAGTACTTC. Translating gives CATSDSVKTQYF.